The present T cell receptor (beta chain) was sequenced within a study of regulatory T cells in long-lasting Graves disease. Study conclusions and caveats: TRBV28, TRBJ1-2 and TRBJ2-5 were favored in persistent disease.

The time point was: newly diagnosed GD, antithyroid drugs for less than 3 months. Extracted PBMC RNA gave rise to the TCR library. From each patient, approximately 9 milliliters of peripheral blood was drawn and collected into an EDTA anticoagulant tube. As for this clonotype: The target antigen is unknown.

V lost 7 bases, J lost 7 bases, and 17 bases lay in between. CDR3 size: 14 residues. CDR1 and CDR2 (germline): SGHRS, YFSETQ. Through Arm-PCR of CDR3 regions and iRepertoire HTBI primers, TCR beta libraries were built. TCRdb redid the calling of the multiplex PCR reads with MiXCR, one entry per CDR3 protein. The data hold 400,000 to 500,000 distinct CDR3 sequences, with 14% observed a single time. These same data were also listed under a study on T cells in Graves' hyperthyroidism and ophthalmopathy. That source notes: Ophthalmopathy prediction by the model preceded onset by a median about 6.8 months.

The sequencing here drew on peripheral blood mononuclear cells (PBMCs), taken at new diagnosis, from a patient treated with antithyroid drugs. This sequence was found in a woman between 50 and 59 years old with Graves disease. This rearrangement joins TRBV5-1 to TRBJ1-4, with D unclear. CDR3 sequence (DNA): TGCGCCAGCTCGGCAGCCCTTGGAGGTGAAAAACTGTTTTTT. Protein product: CASSAALGGEKLFF.